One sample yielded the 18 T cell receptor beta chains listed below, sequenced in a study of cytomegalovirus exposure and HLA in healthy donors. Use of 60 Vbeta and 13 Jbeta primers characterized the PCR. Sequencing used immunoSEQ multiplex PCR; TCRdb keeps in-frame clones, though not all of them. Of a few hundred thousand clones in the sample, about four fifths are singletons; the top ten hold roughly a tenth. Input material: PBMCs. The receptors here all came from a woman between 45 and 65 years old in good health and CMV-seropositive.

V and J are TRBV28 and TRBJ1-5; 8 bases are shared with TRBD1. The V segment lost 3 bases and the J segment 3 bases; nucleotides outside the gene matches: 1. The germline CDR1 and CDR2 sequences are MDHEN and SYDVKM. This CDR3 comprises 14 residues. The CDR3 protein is CASSLTGVNQPQHF. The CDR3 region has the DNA TGTGCCAGCAGTTTGACAGGGGTCAATCAGCCCCAGCATTTT.

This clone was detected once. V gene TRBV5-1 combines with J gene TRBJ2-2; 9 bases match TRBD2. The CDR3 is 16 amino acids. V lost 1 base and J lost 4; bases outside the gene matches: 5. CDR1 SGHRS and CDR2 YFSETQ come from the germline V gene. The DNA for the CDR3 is TGCGCCAGCAGCTTGTGGGAGCGGGGGGTCACCGGGGAGCTGTTTTTT. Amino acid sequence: CASSLWERGVTGELFF.

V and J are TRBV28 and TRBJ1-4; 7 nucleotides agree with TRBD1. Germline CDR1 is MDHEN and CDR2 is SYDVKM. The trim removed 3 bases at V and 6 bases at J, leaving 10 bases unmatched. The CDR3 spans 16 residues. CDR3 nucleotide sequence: TGTGCCAGCAGTTTCCCTGGGACAGAAGCTTATGAAAAACTGTTTTTT. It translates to CASSFPGTEAYEKLFF.

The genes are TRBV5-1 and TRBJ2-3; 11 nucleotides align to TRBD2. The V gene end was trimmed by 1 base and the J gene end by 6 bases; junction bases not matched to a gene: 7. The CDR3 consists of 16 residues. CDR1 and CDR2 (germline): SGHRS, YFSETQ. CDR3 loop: CASSLTSGGFLDTQYF. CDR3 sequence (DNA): TGCGCCAGCAGCTTGACTAGCGGGGGTTTCTTGGATACGCAGTATTTT.

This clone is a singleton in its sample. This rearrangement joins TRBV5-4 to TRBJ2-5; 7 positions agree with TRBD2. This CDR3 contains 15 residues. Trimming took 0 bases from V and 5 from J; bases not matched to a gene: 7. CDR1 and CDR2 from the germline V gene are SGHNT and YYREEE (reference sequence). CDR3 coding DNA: TGTGCCAGCAGCTTGGGAATACACGGGGGGGAGACCCAGTACTTC. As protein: CASSLGIHGGETQYF.

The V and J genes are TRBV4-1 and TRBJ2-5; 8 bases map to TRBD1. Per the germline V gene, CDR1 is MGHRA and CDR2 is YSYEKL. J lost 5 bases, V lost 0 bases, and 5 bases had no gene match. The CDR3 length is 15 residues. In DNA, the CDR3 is TGCGCCAGCAGCCAAGAATTTAGGGACAGGGAGACCCAGTACTTC. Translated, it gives CASSQEFRDRETQYF.

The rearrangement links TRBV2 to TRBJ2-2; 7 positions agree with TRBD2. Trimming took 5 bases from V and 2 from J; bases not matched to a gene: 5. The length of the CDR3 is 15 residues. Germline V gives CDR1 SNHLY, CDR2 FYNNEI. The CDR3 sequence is CASSPGTTNTGELFF. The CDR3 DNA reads TGTGCCAGCAGTCCCGGGACTACTAACACCGGGGAGCTGTTTTTT.

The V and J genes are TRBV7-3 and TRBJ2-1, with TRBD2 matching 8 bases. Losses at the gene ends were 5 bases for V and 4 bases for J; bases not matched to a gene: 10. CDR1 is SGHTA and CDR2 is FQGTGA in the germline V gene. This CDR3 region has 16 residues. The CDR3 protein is CASSPFGGAAYNEQFF. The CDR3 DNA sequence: TGTGCCAGCAGCCCATTCGGGGGGGCCGCTTACAATGAGCAGTTCTTC.

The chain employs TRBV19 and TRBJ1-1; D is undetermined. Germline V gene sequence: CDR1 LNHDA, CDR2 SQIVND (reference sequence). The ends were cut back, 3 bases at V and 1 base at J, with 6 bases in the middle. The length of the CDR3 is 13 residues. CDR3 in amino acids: CASSILRNTEAFF. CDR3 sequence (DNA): TGTGCCAGTAGTATTCTTAGGAACACTGAAGCTTTCTTT.

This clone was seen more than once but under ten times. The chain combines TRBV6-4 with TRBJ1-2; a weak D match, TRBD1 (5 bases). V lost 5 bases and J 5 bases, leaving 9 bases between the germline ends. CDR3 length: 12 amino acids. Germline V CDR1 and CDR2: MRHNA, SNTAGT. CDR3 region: CASSSGRYGYTF. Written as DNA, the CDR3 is TGTGCCAGCAGTTCAGGGAGGTATGGCTACACCTTC.

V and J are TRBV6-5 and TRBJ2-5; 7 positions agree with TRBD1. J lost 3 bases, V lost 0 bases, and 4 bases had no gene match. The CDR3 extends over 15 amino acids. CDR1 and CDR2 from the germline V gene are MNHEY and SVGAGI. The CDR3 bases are TGTGCCAGCAGTTACTCAAGTGGGACAGAAGAGACCCAGTACTTC. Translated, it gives CASSYSSGTEETQYF.

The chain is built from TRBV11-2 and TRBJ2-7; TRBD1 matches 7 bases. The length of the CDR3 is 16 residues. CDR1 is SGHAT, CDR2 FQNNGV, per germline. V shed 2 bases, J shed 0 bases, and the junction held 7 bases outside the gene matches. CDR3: CASSLFRGTHSYEQYF. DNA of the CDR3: TGTGCCAGCAGCTTATTCAGGGGGACGCACTCCTACGAGCAGTACTTC.

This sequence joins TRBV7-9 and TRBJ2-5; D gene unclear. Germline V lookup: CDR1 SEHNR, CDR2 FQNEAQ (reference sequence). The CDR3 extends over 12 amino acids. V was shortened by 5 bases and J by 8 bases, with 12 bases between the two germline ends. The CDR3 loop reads CASSLRGVTQYF. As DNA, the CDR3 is TGTGCCAGCAGCCTCCGCGGAGTAACCCAGTACTTC.

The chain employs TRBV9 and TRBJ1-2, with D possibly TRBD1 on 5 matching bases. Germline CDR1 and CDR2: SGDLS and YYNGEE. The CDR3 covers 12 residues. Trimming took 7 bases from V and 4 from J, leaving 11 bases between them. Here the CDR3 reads CASRGGGYGYTF. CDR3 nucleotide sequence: TGTGCCAGCCGGGGGGGTGGCTATGGCTACACCTTC.

CDR3 sequence: CASSGSSGANVLTF. The CDR3 DNA reads as TGTGCCAGCAGCGGGAGCTCTGGGGCCAACGTCCTGACTTTC. V gene TRBV7-2 combines with J gene TRBJ2-6, with D possibly matching TRBD2 (5 bases). V lost 5 bases to trimming and J lost 0 bases, with 5 bases between them. CDR1 is SGHTA and CDR2 is FQGNSA in the germline V gene. The CDR3 covers 14 residues.

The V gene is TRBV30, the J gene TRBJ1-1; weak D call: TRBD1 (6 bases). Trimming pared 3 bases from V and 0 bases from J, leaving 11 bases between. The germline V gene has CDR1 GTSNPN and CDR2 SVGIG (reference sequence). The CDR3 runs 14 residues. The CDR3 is CAWRIQGLNTEAFF. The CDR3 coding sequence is TGTGCCTGGAGGATACAGGGTTTGAACACTGAAGCTTTCTTT.

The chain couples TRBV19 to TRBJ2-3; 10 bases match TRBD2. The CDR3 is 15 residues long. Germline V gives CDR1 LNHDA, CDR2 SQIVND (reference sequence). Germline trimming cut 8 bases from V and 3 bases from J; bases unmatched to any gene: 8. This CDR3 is CASQTSGYLTDTQYF. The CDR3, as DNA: TGTGCCAGTCAGACTAGCGGGTATTTGACAGATACGCAGTATTTT.

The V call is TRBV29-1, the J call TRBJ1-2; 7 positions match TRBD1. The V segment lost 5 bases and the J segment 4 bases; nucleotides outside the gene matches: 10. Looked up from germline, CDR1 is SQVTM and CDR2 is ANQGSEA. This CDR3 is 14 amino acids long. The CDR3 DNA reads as TGCAGCGTTAGAGATGGACAGGCGGGCTATGGCTACACCTTC. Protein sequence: CSVRDGQAGYGYTF.